The clone carrying this TCR beta chain was seen just once. Its antigen remains unknown. Individuals selected for sequencing had exhibited CD8+CD57+ cell expansion on flow cytometry. The source of the sample is a study of CD8+CD57+ T cells in acquired aplastic anemia. Study-wide results and limits: Patients and controls turned out to have around 29 CD8+ CDR3 sequences in common.

The V gene end was trimmed by 6 bases and the J gene end by 3 bases; junction bases not matched to a gene: 8. Germline V gene sequence: CDR1 ENHRY, CDR2 SYGVKD. The CDR3 is 15 residues long. Genomic DNA served as template for TCR beta VDJ and CDR3 profiling. TCRdb called the reads again in MiXCR, with one record for every CDR3 protein. The sample includes some 170,000 distinct CDR3 sequences, around 63% of them seen just once. The sequence came from a human donor with aplastic anemia. The chain employs TRBV10-3 and TRBJ2-7; 10 bases are shared with TRBD1. Sequenced input: sorted CD4+, CD8+, or CD8+CD57+ T cells (not recorded which) from PBMCs. CDR3 in DNA: TGTGCCATCAGGAGACCGGGACAGGGGTTCTACGAGCAGTACTTC. Translating it yields CAIRRPGQGFYEQYF.